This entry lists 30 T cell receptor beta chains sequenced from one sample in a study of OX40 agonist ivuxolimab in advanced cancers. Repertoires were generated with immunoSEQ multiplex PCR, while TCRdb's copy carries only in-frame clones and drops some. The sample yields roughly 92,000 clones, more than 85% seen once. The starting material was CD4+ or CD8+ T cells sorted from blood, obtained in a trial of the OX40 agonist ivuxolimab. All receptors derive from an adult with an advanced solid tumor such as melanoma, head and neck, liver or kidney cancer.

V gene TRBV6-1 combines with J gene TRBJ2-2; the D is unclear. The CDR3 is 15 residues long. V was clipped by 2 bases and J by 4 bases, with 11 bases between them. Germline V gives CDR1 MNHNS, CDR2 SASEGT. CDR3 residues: CASSENPATTGELFF. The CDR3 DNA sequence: TGTGCCAGCAGTGAAAATCCGGCGACCACCGGGGAGCTGTTTTTT.

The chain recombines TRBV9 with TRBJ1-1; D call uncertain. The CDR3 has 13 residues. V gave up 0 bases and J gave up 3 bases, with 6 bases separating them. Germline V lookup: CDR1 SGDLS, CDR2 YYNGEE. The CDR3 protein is CASSVGGDTEAFF. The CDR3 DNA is TGTGCCAGCAGCGTAGGGGGTGACACTGAAGCTTTCTTT.

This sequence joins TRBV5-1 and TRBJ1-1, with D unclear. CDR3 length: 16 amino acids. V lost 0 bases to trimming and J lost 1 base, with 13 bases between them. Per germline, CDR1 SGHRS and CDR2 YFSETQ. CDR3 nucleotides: TGCGCCAGCAGCTTGGCCTCCGGTCCGGGGAACACTGAAGCTTTCTTT. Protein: CASSLASGPGNTEAFF.

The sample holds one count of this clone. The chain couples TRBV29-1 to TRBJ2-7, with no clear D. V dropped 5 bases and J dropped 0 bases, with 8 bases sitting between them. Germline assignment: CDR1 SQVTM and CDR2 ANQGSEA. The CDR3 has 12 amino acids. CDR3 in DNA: TGCAGCGTTAACGACGGCTCCTACGAGCAGTACTTC. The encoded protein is CSVNDGSYEQYF.

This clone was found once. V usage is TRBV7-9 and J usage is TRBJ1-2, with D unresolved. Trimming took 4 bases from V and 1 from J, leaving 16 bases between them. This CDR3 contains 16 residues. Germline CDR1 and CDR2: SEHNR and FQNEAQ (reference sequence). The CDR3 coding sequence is TGTGCCAGCAGCTCCTCAGAAGTTTCCTTTAACTATGGCTACACCTTC. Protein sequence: CASSSSEVSFNYGYTF.

CDR3 region: CASSDPRGGEKLFF. As DNA, the CDR3 is TGTGCCAGCAGTGACCCCAGGGGGGGAGAAAAACTGTTTTTT. V is TRBV2 and J is TRBJ1-4; 7 bases agree with TRBD1. Germline CDR1 is SNHLY and CDR2 is FYNNEI. CDR3 length equals 14 residues. The ends lost 3 bases at V and 8 bases at J; junction bases unmatched: 6.

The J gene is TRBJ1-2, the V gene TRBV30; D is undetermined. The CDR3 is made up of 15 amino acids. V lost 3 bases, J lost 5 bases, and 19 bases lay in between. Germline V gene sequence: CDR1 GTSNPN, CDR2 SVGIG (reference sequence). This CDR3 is CAWSFNPETPYGYTF. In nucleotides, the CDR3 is TGTGCCTGGAGCTTTAACCCCGAGACACCGTATGGCTACACCTTC.

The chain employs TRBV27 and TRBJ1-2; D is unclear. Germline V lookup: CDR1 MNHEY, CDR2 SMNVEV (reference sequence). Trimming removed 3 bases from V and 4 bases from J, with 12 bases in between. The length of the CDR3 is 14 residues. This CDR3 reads CASSLDGRTYGYTF. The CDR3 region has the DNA TGTGCCAGCAGTTTGGACGGGAGGACCTATGGCTACACCTTC.

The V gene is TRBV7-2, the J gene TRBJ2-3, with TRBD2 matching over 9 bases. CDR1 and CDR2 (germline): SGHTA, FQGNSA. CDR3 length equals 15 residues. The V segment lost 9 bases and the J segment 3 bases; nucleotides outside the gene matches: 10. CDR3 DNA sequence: TGTGCCAGTATCCAGGGGACTAGCTCGACAGATACGCAGTATTTT. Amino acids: CASIQGTSSTDTQYF.

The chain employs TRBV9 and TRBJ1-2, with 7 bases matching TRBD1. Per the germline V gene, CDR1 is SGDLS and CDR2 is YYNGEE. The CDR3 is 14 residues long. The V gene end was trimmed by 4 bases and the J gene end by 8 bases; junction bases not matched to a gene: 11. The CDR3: CASSPHDRAEGYTF. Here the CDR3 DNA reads TGTGCCAGCAGCCCCCATGACAGGGCTGAAGGCTACACCTTC.

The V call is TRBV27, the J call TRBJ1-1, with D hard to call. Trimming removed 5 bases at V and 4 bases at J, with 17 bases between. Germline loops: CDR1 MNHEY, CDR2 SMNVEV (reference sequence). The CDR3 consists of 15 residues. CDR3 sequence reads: CASSLSAGYATEAFF. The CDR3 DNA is TGTGCCAGCAGTCTCTCCGCAGGCTACGCCACTGAAGCTTTCTTT.

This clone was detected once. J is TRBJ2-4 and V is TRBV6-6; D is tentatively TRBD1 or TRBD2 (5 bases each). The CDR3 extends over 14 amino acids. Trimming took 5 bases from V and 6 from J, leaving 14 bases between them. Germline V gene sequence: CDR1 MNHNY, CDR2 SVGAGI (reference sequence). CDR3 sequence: CASSPRGVGNIQYF. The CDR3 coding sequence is TGTGCCAGCAGTCCCCGAGGGGTAGGAAACATTCAGTACTTC.

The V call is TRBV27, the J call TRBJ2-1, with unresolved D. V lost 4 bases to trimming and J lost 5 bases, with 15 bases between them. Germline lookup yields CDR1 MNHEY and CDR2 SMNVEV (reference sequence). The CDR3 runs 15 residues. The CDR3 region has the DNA TGTGCCAGCAGTTCCCGACCGCACAGCCACAATGAGCAGTTCTTC. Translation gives CASSSRPHSHNEQFF.

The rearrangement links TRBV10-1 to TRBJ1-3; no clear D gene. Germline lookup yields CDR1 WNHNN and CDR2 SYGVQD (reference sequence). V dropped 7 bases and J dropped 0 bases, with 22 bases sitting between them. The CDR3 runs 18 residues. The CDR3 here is CASTLSRQSVASGNTIYF. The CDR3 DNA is TGCGCCAGCACTCTGTCGAGGCAGTCTGTCGCCTCTGGAAACACCATATATTTT.

The CDR3 sequence is CASSPSGGTGELFF. The CDR3 DNA reads as TGTGCCAGCAGCCCTAGCGGGGGCACCGGGGAGCTGTTTTTT. The rearrangement joins TRBV6-5 to TRBJ2-2; TRBD2 matches 10 bases. The CDR3 loop spans 14 amino acids. Germline trimming cut 6 bases from V and 4 bases from J; bases unmatched to any gene: 2. From germline, CDR1 is MNHEY and CDR2 SVGAGI.

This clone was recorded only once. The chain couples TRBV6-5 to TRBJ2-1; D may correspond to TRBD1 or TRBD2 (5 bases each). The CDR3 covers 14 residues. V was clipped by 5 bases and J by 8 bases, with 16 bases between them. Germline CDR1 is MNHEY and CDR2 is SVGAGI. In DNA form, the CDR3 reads TGTGCCAGCAGTGGACTGGGGACCAGAGATGAGCAGTTCTTC. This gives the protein CASSGLGTRDEQFF.

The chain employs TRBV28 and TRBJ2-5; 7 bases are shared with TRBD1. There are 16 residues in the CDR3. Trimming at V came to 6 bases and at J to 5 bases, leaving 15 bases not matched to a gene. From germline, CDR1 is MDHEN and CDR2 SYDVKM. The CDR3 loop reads CASRSATGTPSETQYF. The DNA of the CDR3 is TGTGCCAGCAGGAGCGCGACAGGGACCCCCTCGGAGACCCAGTACTTC.

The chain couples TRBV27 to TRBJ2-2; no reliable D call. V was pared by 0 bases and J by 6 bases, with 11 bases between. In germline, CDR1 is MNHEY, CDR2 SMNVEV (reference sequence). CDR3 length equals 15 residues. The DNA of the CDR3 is TGTGCCAGCAGTTTATCGAAAAACGGAGCCGGGGAGCTGTTTTTT. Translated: CASSLSKNGAGELFF.

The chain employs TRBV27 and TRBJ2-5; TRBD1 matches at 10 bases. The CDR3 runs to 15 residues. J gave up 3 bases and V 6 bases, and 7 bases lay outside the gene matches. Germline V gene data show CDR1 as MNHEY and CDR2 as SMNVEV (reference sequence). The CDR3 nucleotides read TGTGCCAGCAGCGACCGGGACAGGGGTAAAGAGACCCAGTACTTC. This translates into CASSDRDRGKETQYF.

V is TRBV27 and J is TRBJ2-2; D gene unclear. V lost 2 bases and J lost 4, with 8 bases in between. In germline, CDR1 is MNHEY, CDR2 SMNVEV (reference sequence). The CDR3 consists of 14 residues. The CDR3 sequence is CASSLVSGTGELFF. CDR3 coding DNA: TGTGCCAGCAGTTTAGTTTCTGGCACCGGGGAGCTGTTTTTT.

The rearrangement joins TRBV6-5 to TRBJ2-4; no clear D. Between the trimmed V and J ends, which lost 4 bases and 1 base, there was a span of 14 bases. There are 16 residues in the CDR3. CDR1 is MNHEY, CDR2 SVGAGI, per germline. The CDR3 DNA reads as TGTGCCAGCAGTTCCCATCCTAGGTCGGCCAAAAACATTCAGTACTTC. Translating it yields CASSSHPRSAKNIQYF.

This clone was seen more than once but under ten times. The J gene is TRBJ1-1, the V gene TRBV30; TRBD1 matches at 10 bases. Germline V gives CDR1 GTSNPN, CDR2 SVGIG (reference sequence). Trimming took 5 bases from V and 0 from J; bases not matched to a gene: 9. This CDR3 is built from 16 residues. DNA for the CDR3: TGTGCCTGGGATAATTGGACAGGGGGAATGAACACTGAAGCTTTCTTT. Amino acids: CAWDNWTGGMNTEAFF.

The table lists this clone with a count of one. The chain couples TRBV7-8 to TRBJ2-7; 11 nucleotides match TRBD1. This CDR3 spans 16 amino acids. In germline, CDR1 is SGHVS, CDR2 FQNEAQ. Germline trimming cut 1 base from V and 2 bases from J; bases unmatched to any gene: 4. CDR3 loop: CASSLGPGQGAYEQYF. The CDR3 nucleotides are TGTGCCAGCAGCTTAGGACCGGGACAGGGGGCCTACGAGCAGTACTTC.

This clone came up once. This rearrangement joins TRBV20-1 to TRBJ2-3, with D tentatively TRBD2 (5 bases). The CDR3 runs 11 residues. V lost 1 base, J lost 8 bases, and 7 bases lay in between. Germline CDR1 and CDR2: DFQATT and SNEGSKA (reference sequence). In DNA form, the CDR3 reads TGCAGTGCTAGAGGGGCGGGTACGCAGTATTTT. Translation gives CSARGAGTQYF.

The DNA of the CDR3 is TGCAGCGTTGTTCGGGATTACACTGAAGCTTTCTTT. This translates into CSVVRDYTEAFF. The chain carries TRBV29-1 and TRBJ1-1; D is unresolved. V was shortened by 4 bases and J by 3 bases, with 9 bases between the two germline ends. Germline V gene sequence: CDR1 SQVTM, CDR2 ANQGSEA. The CDR3 is made up of 12 amino acids. Drawing the rest from reference TRBV29-1 and TRBJ1-1, the complete variable domain is SAVISQKPSRDICQRGTSLTIQCQVDSQVTMMFWYRQQPGQSLTLIATANQGSEATYESGFVIDKFPISRPNLTFSTLTVSNMSPEDSSIYLCSVVRDYTEAFFGQGTRLTVV.

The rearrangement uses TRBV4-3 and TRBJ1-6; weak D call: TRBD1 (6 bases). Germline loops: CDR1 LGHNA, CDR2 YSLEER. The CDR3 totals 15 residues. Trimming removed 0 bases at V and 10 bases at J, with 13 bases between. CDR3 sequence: CASSQDQGLRSPLHF. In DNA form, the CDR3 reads TGCGCCAGCAGCCAAGACCAGGGGTTAAGATCACCCCTCCACTTT.

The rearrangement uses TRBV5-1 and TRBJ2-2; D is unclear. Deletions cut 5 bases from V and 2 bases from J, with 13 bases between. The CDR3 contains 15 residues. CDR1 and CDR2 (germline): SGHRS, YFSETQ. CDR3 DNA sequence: TGCGCCAGCAGTCTTAACCTCCTAAACACCGGGGAGCTGTTTTTT. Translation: CASSLNLLNTGELFF.

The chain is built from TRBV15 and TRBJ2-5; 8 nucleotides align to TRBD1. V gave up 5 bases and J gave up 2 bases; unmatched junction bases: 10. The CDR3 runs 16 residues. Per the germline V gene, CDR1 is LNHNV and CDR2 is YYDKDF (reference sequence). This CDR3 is CATSGPRDRGQETQYF. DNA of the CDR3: TGTGCCACCAGCGGACCCCGTGACAGGGGACAAGAGACCCAGTACTTC.

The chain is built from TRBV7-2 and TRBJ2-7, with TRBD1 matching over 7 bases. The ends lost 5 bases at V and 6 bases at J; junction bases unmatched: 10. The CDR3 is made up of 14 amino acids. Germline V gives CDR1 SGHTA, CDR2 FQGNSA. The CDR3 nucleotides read TGTGCCAGCAGCCCACGGGACAGAGGAGGCGAGCAGTACTTC. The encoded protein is CASSPRDRGGEQYF.

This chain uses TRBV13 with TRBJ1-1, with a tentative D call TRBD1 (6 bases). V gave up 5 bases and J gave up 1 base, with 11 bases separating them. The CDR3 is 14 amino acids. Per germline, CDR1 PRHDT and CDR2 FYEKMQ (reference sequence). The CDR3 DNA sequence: TGTGCCAGCAGCCCAGGGGAAGGGAACACTGAAGCTTTCTTT. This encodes CASSPGEGNTEAFF.